This record covers a single T cell receptor (beta chain). This clonotype was seen repeatedly, ten times or more. Its antigen target is currently unknown. No much larger clone is present one base from it, and per-base qualities are unavailable. These data are taken from a study of T-cell reconstitution after alpha-beta-depleted transplantation in children (dated by TCRdb to 2015 to 2016). About the study as a whole: T-cell immune reconstitution after TCRalphabeta/CD19-depleted allogeneic hematopoietic cell transplantation in children was quantitatively tracked in the study by means of TCR repertoire profiling.

The intended sense of this specimen's treatment or condition label: allogeneic hematopoietic cell transplantation with graft depleted of TCRalphabeta T cells and CD19 B cells. Transplant recipients were children who received TCRalphabeta/CD19-depleted allogeneic hematopoietic cell grafts. Counted from cysteine to phenylalanine, this CDR3 has 15 amino acids. Only the CDR3 part of the read is kept: 45 bases, read in frame from the first base. CDR1 and CDR2 are read off the germline V gene as SGHTA and FQGNSA. Trimming costs V 0 bases and J 8 bases, and their ends lie 14 bases apart. Broad study findings and their caveats: In some patients, the high TCRbeta diversity seen at day 60 was put down to recipient T cells and intrathymic progenitors that had survived conditioning. Hyperexpanded clone frequencies declined over subsequent months; after one year, T-cell counts and TCRbeta diversity were mostly attributed to newly produced T cells. About two months after transplant, the apparently early recovery of alphabetaT-cell counts reportedly depended on just several hundred clones that had expanded rapidly and came from non-depleted graft cells.

Receptors were amplified or captured by PCR. TCRdb lists the instrument as Illumina HiSeq 2500. To normalize quantification of the TCRbeta repertoire, the TCR libraries were built with molecular barcoding that relied on unique molecular identifiers. The raw public reads went through TCRdb reprocessing: fastp at Q25, MiXCR clone calling, in-frame beta chains kept. Rows are unified per CDR3 protein, each entry keeping the most common DNA and genes. For this sample the table gives 500,000 to 650,000 distinct CDR3 sequences, of which 10% to 15% were detected only once. The top ten constitute 2.2% of the sample.

The sequencing used PBMCs, mostly from graft donor cells, collected 360 days after TCRalphabeta/CD19-depleted stem cell transplant. This TCR was sampled from a male patient under 18 who had a stem cell transplant for acute myeloid leukemia, so the T cells may come from the graft donor. This receptor chain uses TRBV7-2 and TRBJ2-4; TRBD1 is a possible D gene, resting on 6 matching bases. The CDR3 region: CASSLAYRDRDIQYF. The DNA is TGTGCCAGCAGCTTAGCCTACAGGGACCGGGACATTCAGTACTTC.